This T cell receptor beta chain was found in a study of blood T cell repertoires in COVID-19. Study background: Sites across the United States, Italy and Spain contributed samples from acute and convalescent COVID-19. PBMCs, B-cell-depleted T cells, or T cells were the source of the cDNA or gDNA that made up the material.

Under the authors' procedure: Nucleated cell number was recorded as an estimate derived from reference gene primer amplification. The repertoire was sequenced with immunoSEQ multiplex PCR; TCRdb's copy has only in-frame clones and lacks some. For V, J and clone size, that table is used; D and trimming come from the DNA. Of a few hundred thousand clones listed, nearly 90% are singletons. Exposed participants encountered a COVID-19 case during the 2 weeks preceding study entry. The CDR3 loop spans 13 amino acids. CDR1 and CDR2 from the germline V gene are MNHEY and SVGAGI. V was shortened by 3 bases and J by 2 bases, with 7 bases between the two germline ends.

The origin of this receptor is a man in his thirties or forties who had been exposed to COVID-19. The source material was PBMCs or T cells enriched from blood (not recorded which). This chain connects TRBV6-5 to TRBJ1-2; D is unclear. The CDR3 protein is CASSYFPNYGYTF. The CDR3 DNA reads as TGTGCCAGCAGTTATTTTCCGAACTATGGCTACACCTTC.